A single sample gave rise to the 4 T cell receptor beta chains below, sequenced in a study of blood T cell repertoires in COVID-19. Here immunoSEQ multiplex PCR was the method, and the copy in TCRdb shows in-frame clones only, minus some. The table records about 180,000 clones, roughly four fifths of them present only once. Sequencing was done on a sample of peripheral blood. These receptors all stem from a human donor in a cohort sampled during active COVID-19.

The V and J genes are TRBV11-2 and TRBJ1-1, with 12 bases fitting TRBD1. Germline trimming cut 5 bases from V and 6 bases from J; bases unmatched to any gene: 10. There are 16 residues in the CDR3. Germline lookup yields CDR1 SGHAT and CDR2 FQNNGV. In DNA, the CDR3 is TGTGCCAGCAGCCGCCCCCCGGGACAGGGGGCCGCTGAAGCTTTCTTT. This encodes CASSRPPGQGAAEAFF.

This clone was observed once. This CDR3 is CASSLEIRDGQGSSYNEQFF. DNA of the CDR3: TGTGCCAGCAGCTTAGAGATCCGAGACGGACAGGGAAGCTCCTACAATGAGCAGTTCTTC. The chain employs TRBV7-8 and TRBJ2-1; 8 bases are shared with TRBD1. CDR3 length equals 20 residues. Germline-derived CDR1 and CDR2 are SGHVS and FQNEAQ. The V and J ends lost 1 base and 0 bases, in that order; junction bases with no gene match: 14.

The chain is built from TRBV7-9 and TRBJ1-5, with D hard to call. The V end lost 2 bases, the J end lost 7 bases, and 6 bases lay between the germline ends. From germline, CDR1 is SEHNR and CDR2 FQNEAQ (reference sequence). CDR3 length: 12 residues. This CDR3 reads CASSLNGQPQHF. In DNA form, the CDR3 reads TGTGCCAGCAGCTTAAATGGCCAGCCCCAGCATTTT.

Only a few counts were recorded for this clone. The CDR3 spells CACGAGEAFF. The DNA for the CDR3 is TGTGCTTGTGGGGCAGGGGAAGCTTTCTTT. The chain carries TRBV30 and TRBJ1-1; weak D call: TRBD1 (5 bases). The CDR3 loop spans 10 amino acids. Germline V gene sequence: CDR1 GTSNPN, CDR2 SVGIG (reference sequence).